Presented here are 30 T cell receptor beta chains from one specimen sequenced in a study of cytomegalovirus exposure and HLA in healthy donors. 13 Jbeta primers and 60 Vbeta primers were used for the PCR. Sequencing used immunoSEQ multiplex PCR; TCRdb keeps in-frame clones, though not all of them. The sample shows under 95,000 clones, 75% to 85% of them seen only once. The source material was PBMCs. Receptor source: a woman in her forties in good health and CMV-seropositive.

This clone appeared once. The chain joins TRBV5-8 to TRBJ1-5; no firm D call. The germline V and J ends were trimmed by 5 bases and 0 bases, with 12 bases remaining between them. The length of the CDR3 is 15 residues. Germline V gives CDR1 SGHTS, CDR2 YDEGEE. The CDR3 is CASSPREYSNQPQHF. The CDR3 DNA reads as TGTGCCAGCAGTCCGCGGGAGTATAGCAATCAGCCCCAGCATTTT. The complete variable domain, with remaining parts taken from reference TRBV5-8 and TRBJ1-5, reads EAGVTQSPTHLIKTRGQQATLRCSPISGHTSVYWYQQALGLGLQFLLWYDEGEERNRGNFPPRFSGRQFPNYSSELNVNALELEDSALYLCASSPREYSNQPQHFGDGTRLSIL.

A single count supports this clone. The chain uses TRBV19 and TRBJ1-4; TRBD1 agrees at 11 bases. V was pared by 10 bases and J by 7 bases, with 5 bases of the junction left unmatched. Germline V CDR1 and CDR2: LNHDA, SQIVND (reference sequence). The CDR3 is made up of 13 amino acids. The chain's CDR3 is CATSGTGGEKLFF. DNA for the CDR3: TGTGCCACCTCCGGGACAGGGGGTGAAAAACTGTTTTTT. Filled out from reference TRBV19 and TRBJ1-4, the complete variable domain reads DGGITQSPKYLFRKEGQNVTLSCEQNLNHDAMYWYRQDPGQGLRLIYYSQIVNDFQKGDIAEGYSVSREKKESFPLTVTSAQKNPTAFYLCATSGTGGEKLFFGSGTQLSVL.

The CDR3 coding sequence is TGTGCCAGCAGCTTGGGGCTCAGGGGGAATCAGCCCCAGCATTTT. This translates into CASSLGLRGNQPQHF. J is TRBJ1-5 and V is TRBV5-8, with 7 bases fitting TRBD1. V shed 0 bases and J 4 bases; nucleotides not matched to a gene: 4. Germline values: CDR1 SGHTS, CDR2 YDEGEE. The CDR3 extends over 15 amino acids.

The chain employs TRBV6-1 and TRBJ1-1; no definite D call. Germline V gene sequence: CDR1 MNHNS, CDR2 SASEGT. Between the trimmed V and J ends, which lost 3 bases and 11 bases, there was a span of 22 bases. The CDR3 contains 15 residues. The CDR3 protein is CASSDLGGGPRRAFF. The CDR3 region has the DNA TGTGCCAGCAGTGACCTCGGTGGAGGGCCCCGGAGGGCTTTCTTT.

The CDR3 coding sequence is TGCGCCAGCAGCTTGCTCGGTTCCGAGACCCAGTACTTC. It codes for CASSLLGSETQYF. The chain recombines TRBV5-1 with TRBJ2-5; no clear D. CDR1 and CDR2 from the germline V gene are SGHRS and YFSETQ. V was cut by 1 base and J by 5 bases, with 9 bases left in between. This CDR3 spans 13 amino acids.

The chain joins TRBV7-3 to TRBJ2-1, with 7 nucleotides matching TRBD1. This CDR3 comprises 14 residues. Germline V gives CDR1 SGHTA, CDR2 FQGTGA. V was clipped by 4 bases and J by 6 bases; unmatched bases: 6. CDR3 bases: TGTGCCAGCAGCTCCGGGACAGTTCCCAATGAGCAGTTCTTC. It translates to CASSSGTVPNEQFF.

The genes are TRBV28 and TRBJ1-1; perhaps TRBD1 as D (6 bases). V was pared by 2 bases and J by 4 bases, with 14 bases between. CDR3 size: 15 residues. CDR1 is MDHEN and CDR2 is SYDVKM in the germline V gene. CDR3 in amino acids: CASSLNSGAGTEAFF. The CDR3 bases are TGTGCCAGCAGTTTAAATTCAGGGGCGGGCACTGAAGCTTTCTTT.

This chain uses TRBV18 with TRBJ1-2; D might be TRBD1 (5 bases). The CDR3 loop spans 15 amino acids. The germline gives CDR1 KGHSH, CDR2 LQKENI. V lost 3 bases to trimming and J lost 3 bases, with 14 bases between them. The CDR3 reads CASSPTQGAHYGYTF. CDR3 nucleotides: TGTGCCAGCTCACCGACGCAAGGGGCCCACTATGGCTACACCTTC.

J is TRBJ1-1 and V is TRBV7-2, with 7 nucleotides matching TRBD1. CDR3 length: 17 amino acids. From germline, CDR1 is SGHTA and CDR2 FQGNSA. V trimming: 4 bases; J trimming: 1 base; junction bases outside the gene matches: 12. In DNA form, the CDR3 reads TGTGCCAGCAGCTGGATGCAGGGGGGAGTCTCGAACACTGAAGCTTTCTTT. Translating it yields CASSWMQGGVSNTEAFF.

V usage is TRBV28 and J usage is TRBJ2-7, with 7 bases identical to TRBD1. Germline CDR1 is MDHEN and CDR2 is SYDVKM. The ends lost 4 bases at V and 3 bases at J; junction bases unmatched: 18. This CDR3 contains 18 residues. The CDR3 DNA follows: TGTGCCAGCAGTTGGCCCCCGAGACAGGGAAGGGGTAACTACGAGCAGTACTTC. Its translation is CASSWPPRQGRGNYEQYF.

CDR3 in DNA: TGTGCCAGCTCACGTTCCAGGGCCGTCAACACCGGGGAGCTGTTTTTT. It codes for CASSRSRAVNTGELFF. The rearrangement joins TRBV18 to TRBJ2-2, with a possible D match to TRBD1 (5 bases). The length of the CDR3 is 16 residues. V lost 4 bases and J 2 bases, leaving 14 bases between the germline ends. The germline CDR1 and CDR2 sequences are KGHSH and LQKENI.

This chain joins TRBV5-1 and TRBJ2-5; a weak D match, TRBD1 (5 bases). The J call may not be correct, given that the DNA end is closer to TRBJ2-7. CDR1 and CDR2 from the germline V gene are SGHRS and YFSETQ. The CDR3 is 14 amino acids. This CDR3 is CASSLGQGGYEQYF. CDR3 nucleotides: TGCGCCAGCAGCTTGGGCCAGGGTGGCTACGAGCAGTACTTC.

V and J are TRBV7-3 and TRBJ1-2; no firm D call. Deletions cut 2 bases from V and 4 bases from J, with 11 bases between. The CDR3 totals 14 residues. From germline, CDR1 is SGHTA and CDR2 FQGTGA. The chain's CDR3 is CASSLGEGGYGYTF. In DNA form, the CDR3 reads TGTGCCAGCAGCTTAGGCGAGGGAGGCTATGGCTACACCTTC.

The chain has TRBV28 and TRBJ2-7; 11 nucleotides align to TRBD1. J was trimmed by 6 bases and V by 6 bases; bases with no gene match: 10. Germline V gene data show CDR1 as MDHEN and CDR2 as SYDVKM. The CDR3 has 15 amino acids. The CDR3 here is CASSLPGTGGFEQYF. CDR3 nucleotides: TGTGCCAGCAGCCTCCCCGGGACAGGGGGTTTCGAGCAGTACTTC.

This sequence joins TRBV6-5 and TRBJ2-7; 9 nucleotides match TRBD1. This CDR3 is 15 amino acids long. CDR1 and CDR2 (germline): MNHEY, SVGAGI. V was clipped by 5 bases and J by 6 bases; unmatched bases: 11. CDR3 bases: TGTGCCAGCAGTCAATCCGGGACAGGGATCTTCGAGCAGTACTTC. Protein sequence: CASSQSGTGIFEQYF.

This clone was observed a few times. The chain combines TRBV7-2 with TRBJ2-5; 9 bases map to TRBD2. Per germline, CDR1 SGHTA and CDR2 FQGNSA. This CDR3 is built from 17 residues. Germline trimming cut 5 bases from V and 6 bases from J; bases unmatched to any gene: 16. CDR3 in amino acids: CASSPPGVGGGAKTQYF. DNA for the CDR3: TGTGCCAGCAGCCCGCCGGGGGTTGGCGGGGGGGCGAAGACCCAGTACTTC. Looking up the rest from reference TRBV7-2 and TRBJ2-5 gives the full variable domain: GAGVSQSPSNKVTEKGKDVELRCDPISGHTALYWYRQSLGQGLEFLIYFQGNSAPDKSGLPSDRFSAERTGGSVSTLTIQRTQQEDSAVYLCASSPPGVGGGAKTQYFGPGTRLLVL.

Here the CDR3 reads CASSLQGVATEAFF. CDR3 coding DNA: TGTGCCAGTAGCCTACAGGGTGTGGCCACTGAAGCTTTCTTT. The chain couples TRBV19 to TRBJ1-1; the D gene is possibly TRBD1 (6 bases). V dropped 6 bases and J dropped 4 bases, with 15 bases sitting between them. Germline V gene sequence: CDR1 LNHDA, CDR2 SQIVND (reference sequence). CDR3 size: 14 residues.

The chain is built from TRBV2 and TRBJ1-2; D perhaps matches TRBD1 (6 bases). Germline loops: CDR1 SNHLY, CDR2 FYNNEI. This CDR3 region has 18 residues. V lost 0 bases, J lost 4 bases, and 21 bases lay in between. CDR3 DNA: TGTGCCAGCAGTGAAGCGAGTTTCGAGGACCCCAGGGGCTATGGCTACACCTTC. Protein: CASSEASFEDPRGYGYTF.

This clone was counted only a few times. The J gene is TRBJ1-5, the V gene TRBV6-5; TRBD1 agrees at 9 bases. Unmatched junction bases numbered 4, after V lost 6 bases and J lost 1 base. The CDR3 is 15 amino acids. CDR1 is MNHEY, CDR2 SVGAGI, per germline. CDR3 nucleotides: TGTGCCAGCAGCCTCGGACAGGGGAGCAATCAGCCCCAGCATTTT. It encodes CASSLGQGSNQPQHF.

V usage is TRBV6-5 and J usage is TRBJ2-5; D call uncertain. V was cut by 3 bases and J by 7 bases, with 9 bases left in between. The germline V gene has CDR1 MNHEY and CDR2 SVGAGI. This CDR3 spans 12 amino acids. The CDR3, as DNA: TGTGCCAGCAGTTATGCATACGGGACCCAGTACTTC. Amino acid sequence: CASSYAYGTQYF.

The gene calls are TRBV11-3 and TRBJ2-7, with a possible D match to TRBD1 (6 bases). V lost 2 bases and J 3 bases, leaving 8 bases between the germline ends. This CDR3 is 13 amino acids long. The germline V gene has CDR1 SGHNT and CDR2 YENEEA. DNA of the CDR3: TGTGCCAGCAGCTTAAGACAGGACTACGAGCAGTACTTC. Translating gives CASSLRQDYEQYF.

This chain joins TRBV2 and TRBJ2-7, with D tentatively TRBD2 (6 bases). The CDR3 sequence is 17 residues long. Germline V CDR1 and CDR2: SNHLY, FYNNEI. V was pared by 2 bases and J by 4 bases, with 21 bases between. The CDR3 spells CASSESLVRGPIYEQYF. The CDR3 DNA reads TGTGCCAGCAGTGAATCGCTTGTGCGGGGACCGATTTACGAGCAGTACTTC.

This clone occurred once. This chain uses TRBV6-6 with TRBJ2-7, with D uncertain. The CDR3 is made up of 13 amino acids. V dropped 0 bases and J dropped 5 bases, with 8 bases sitting between them. CDR1 and CDR2 from the germline V gene are MNHNY and SVGAGI (reference sequence). The CDR3, as DNA: TGTGCCAGCAGTTACTCACAGTCCCACGAGCAGTACTTC. Amino acid sequence: CASSYSQSHEQYF.

The V call is TRBV28, the J call TRBJ2-1, with TRBD2 matching over 7 bases. Trimming cost V 6 bases and J 3 bases; bases outside gene matches: 11. The CDR3 runs 16 residues. Germline CDR1 reads MDHEN; CDR2 reads SYDVKM. CDR3 sequence: CASSLVGAGFYNEQFF. CDR3 bases: TGTGCCAGCAGCCTAGTTGGAGCGGGGTTCTACAATGAGCAGTTCTTC. Full variable domain (missing parts from reference TRBV28 and TRBJ2-1): DVKVTQSSRYLVKRTGEKVFLECVQDMDHENMFWYRQDPGLGLRLIYFSYDVKMKEKGDIPEGYSVSREKKERFSLILESASTNQTSMYLCASSLVGAGFYNEQFFGPGTRLTVL.

V usage is TRBV9 and J usage is TRBJ2-1; weak D call: TRBD1 (6 bases). With 4 bases removed from V and 5 bases from J, the gap between germline ends came to 16 bases. CDR3 length: 15 residues. Per the germline V gene, CDR1 is SGDLS and CDR2 is YYNGEE. CDR3 sequence: CASSPGHLGDNEQFF. DNA of the CDR3: TGTGCCAGCAGCCCGGGACACCTGGGCGACAATGAGCAGTTCTTC.

The chain uses TRBV18 and TRBJ2-2; 7 positions match TRBD1. The V gene's germline CDR1 is KGHSH and CDR2 LQKENI. V gave up 5 bases and J gave up 3 bases; unmatched junction bases: 9. This CDR3 contains 16 residues. CDR3 in amino acids: CASSLRQGRDTGELFF. The CDR3 DNA is TGTGCCAGCTCATTAAGACAGGGAAGGGACACCGGGGAGCTGTTTTTT.

This clone was observed a handful of times. This chain links TRBV27 with TRBJ1-2, with D perhaps matching TRBD1 (6 bases). Germline V lookup: CDR1 MNHEY, CDR2 SMNVEV (reference sequence). The CDR3 contains 17 residues. The ends were cut back, 6 bases at V and 1 base at J, with 21 bases in the middle. This chain's CDR3 is CASSPGQGRSDNYGYTF. CDR3 coding DNA: TGTGCCAGCAGCCCGGGGCAGGGGCGGTCCGATAACTATGGCTACACCTTC.

The genes are TRBV29-1 and TRBJ1-5; D is ambiguous. The CDR3 loop spans 15 amino acids. V lost 7 bases and J lost 2, with 18 bases in between. Germline values: CDR1 SQVTM, CDR2 ANQGSEA. The chain's CDR3 is CSARKADSGNQPQHF. The DNA for the CDR3 is TGCAGCGCCCGTAAGGCCGACTCTGGCAATCAGCCCCAGCATTTT.

The chain carries TRBV18 and TRBJ2-7; D is uncertain. Deletions cut 1 base from V and 0 bases from J, with 10 bases between. Germline V gene data show CDR1 as KGHSH and CDR2 as LQKENI. The CDR3 is 15 amino acids. CDR3 DNA: TGTGCCAGCTCACCACAAACCTCGAGCTCCTACGAGCAGTACTTC. This translates into CASSPQTSSSYEQYF.

The rearrangement links TRBV4-3 to TRBJ1-1; D is perhaps TRBD1 (6 bases). The germline gives CDR1 LGHNA, CDR2 YSLEER. This CDR3 is built from 14 residues. The ends were cut back, 1 base at V and 1 base at J, with 7 bases in the middle. CDR3 in DNA: TGCGCCAGCAGCCAAGGGACAGAGAACACTGAAGCTTTCTTT. Translated: CASSQGTENTEAFF.